The present entry profiles one T cell receptor (beta chain) with its context. This receptor's antigen is unknown. No base-level quality is on record; no much larger clone is a single base apart. Read against the paper, the sample's treatment or condition label means: live attenuated yellow fever vaccine strain. A standard Ficoll-Paque protocol was used to isolate PBMCs from peripheral blood. Dynabeads CD4 and CD8 positive selection kits were used to isolate CD4 and CD8 T-cell fractions. TriZol was used to extract RNA from bulk PBMCs, from CD4 and CD8 fractions, and from dextramer-positive and dextramer-negative fractions. The germline V gene yields SNHLY for CDR1 and FYNNEI for CDR2. Relative to germline, V is missing 9 bases and J is missing 2 bases, with 4 bases of the junction outside any gene match. The CDR3 sequence holds 12 residues, the cysteine and phenylalanine included. The kept DNA is CDR3 alone, 36 bases in frame from the first base.

The data belong to a study of T cells after yellow fever vaccination (dated by TCRdb to between 2018 and 2021). Regarding the study in general: The SMART-Seq v4 Ultra Low Input RNA kit was used to prepare libraries from fractions with low cell numbers. Two healthy male donors, one aged 18 to 30 and one aged 30 to 39 years, made up the cohort. To follow T-cell clones before and after both primary and booster YFV17D yellow fever vaccination, bulk TCR alpha and beta repertoires underwent longitudinal sequencing. Blood was drawn at multiple timepoints before and after primary and secondary immunization, with bulk PBMC replicates and cell subsets isolated.

Synthesis of TCR cDNA relied on 5'RACE template switching, a step that introduced a universal primer site along with unique molecular identifiers. Priming for cDNA synthesis came from both the TCR alpha and TCR beta constant segments. Library amplification used two PCR steps, and the second PCR step added sample barcodes and sequencing adapters. Sequencing of libraries was performed on Illumina HiSeq 2500 (2x100 bp) or NovaSeq (2x150 bp). Per the source publication's procedure: Reads were demultiplexed and collapsed into UMI consensus sequences with MIGEC, and V(D)J alignment was performed with MiXCR. Using edgeR on replicate PBMC samples, clonotypes were called vaccine-responding if FDR was below 0.01 and the log2 fold change was above 5 up to day 15. Bulk clonotypes were assigned CD4 or CD8 identity according to which sequenced CD4 or CD8 repertoire held them at higher abundance. TCRdb trimmed public reads at Q25 via fastp, called clones via MiXCR and kept in-frame beta chains. Merged by CDR3 protein, the rows form single entries marked with the most common genes and DNA. TCRdb's processing, not the authors', yielded these V and J calls. The sample table records 300,000 or so distinct CDR3 sequences; approximately 12% of these occur just once. 0.4% to 0.55% of the sample comes from the top ten.

Broader findings and caveats from the paper: The secondary T-cell response was found to be weaker but faster than the primary response, with a peak reached on day 5 rather than on day 15. FACS-sorted repertoires could contain abundant contaminating clonotypes from the bulk population, so computational filtering was required. Because the study included only a couple of donors, the extent to which the findings can be generalized is limited. Most clones expanded after primary vaccination (96% of CD4 and roughly 88% of CD8) were re-detected after the booster, suggesting that broad memory maintenance occurred. A small fraction of clonotypes showed up in both the CD4 and CD8 compartments, probably as a result of convergent recombination.

The input for sequencing was CD4+ T cells sorted from PBMCs, taken 45 days after the yellow fever booster vaccination. Recombination joined TRBV2 with TRBJ2-7, and TRBD1 matches 7 of the central bases. This receptor was identified in a man aged 25 to 40 who received the YFV17D yellow fever vaccine. The CDR3 protein: CARGQSPYEQYF. The nucleotide sequence reads TGTGCCAGGGGACAGAGCCCCTACGAGCAGTACTTC.